The rows below give T cell receptor beta chains drawn from one sample of a study of graft-versus-host responses after intestinal transplantation. Profiling relied on immunoSEQ multiplex PCR, and the TCRdb table lists in-frame clones only, not all of them. The table lists some 40,000 clones, roughly 92% of them singletons. These TCRs' antigens remain unknown. The sample in question was unstimulated CD8+ T cells sorted from spleen or lymph node cells, obtained before transplant. These receptors originate from a human donor who was the organ donor for an intestinal transplant. Both conserved end residues are part of each CDR3. The D gene is left open where the match is weak. Clone size is stated in some rows and not others, as once, few, many or a class when expanded.

abundance,j_gene,d_gene,v_gene,CDR3nt,CDR3aa
.,TRBJ2-7,TRBD2,TRBV4-1,TGCGCCAGCAGCCAAGCTAGCGGGAGCTACGAGCAGTACTTC,CASSQASGSYEQYF
few,TRBJ2-7,TRBD2,TRBV19,TGTGCCAGTAGACAGAATCTCGGGACTAGCGGCTACGAGCAGTACTTC,CASRQNLGTSGYEQYF
.,TRBJ2-7,.,TRBV13,TGTGCCAGCAGCTTAGCTGGGTCTAGGCGCGAGCAGTACTTC,CASSLAGSRREQYF
.,TRBJ2-7,TRBD2,TRBV10-2,TGCGCCAGCAGTGATCAGCGGGAGGCCATTAAGGAGCAGTACTTC,CASSDQREAIKEQYF
.,TRBJ2-1,TRBD1,TRBV29-1,TGCAGCGGGACAGGGGACAATGAGCAGTTCTTC,CSGTGDNEQFF
.,TRBJ2-2,TRBD1,TRBV4-1,TGCGCCAGCAGCCAAGATCGGCAGGGGGCAAGGGAGCTGTTTTTT,CASSQDRQGARELFF
.,TRBJ1-1,.,TRBV4-1,TGCGCCAGCAGCCAAGAAAGCTCAGGGTGGACTGAAGCTTTCTTT,CASSQESSGWTEAFF
.,TRBJ2-3,TRBD2,TRBV28,TGTGCCAGCAGTTTCATAGCGGGAGGGGAAACTAGCACAGATACGCAGTATTTT,CASSFIAGGETSTDTQYF
.,TRBJ2-7,.,TRBV13,TGTGCCAGCAGCCCCCACCCTGGGGAGGAGATATACGAGCAGTACTTC,CASSPHPGEEIYEQYF
.,TRBJ2-3,.,TRBV28,TGTGCCAGCAGTACCGACTCCCTCACAGATACGCAGTATTTT,CASSTDSLTDTQYF
.,TRBJ2-1,TRBD2,TRBV7-9,TGTGCCAGCAGCTTGGGGCGGGAGGGCCACTACAATGAGCAGTTCTTC,CASSLGREGHYNEQFF
.,TRBJ2-3,TRBD2,TRBV2,TGTGCCAGCAGCCCGGGACTAGCGGGAACCCCTAGCACAGATACGCAGTATTTT,CASSPGLAGTPSTDTQYF
.,TRBJ2-3,TRBD2,TRBV9,TGTGCCAGCAGCGTCGGGACTAGCGGGAGACTGCAGTATTTT,CASSVGTSGRLQYF
.,TRBJ1-2,TRBD1,TRBV7-9,TGTGCCAGCAGGGTTCTACCGGGACAGGGTAAGGAAGGCTACACCTTC,CASRVLPGQGKEGYTF
.,TRBJ2-7,.,TRBV6-5,TGTGCCAGCAGTTACAACTACGAGCAGTACTTC,CASSYNYEQYF
once,TRBJ2-1,.,TRBV28,TGTGCCAGCAGTTCGTACAATGAGCAGTTCTTC,CASSSYNEQFF
once,TRBJ2-6,.,TRBV15,TGTGCCACCACCAGGTTTAGGTCTGGGGCCAACGTCCTGACTTTC,CATTRFRSGANVLTF
.,TRBJ1-5,.,TRBV30,TGTGCCTGGAGTGCAGGGTTGTATAGCAATCAGCCCCAGCATTTT,CAWSAGLYSNQPQHF
few,TRBJ1-2,.,TRBV7-9,TGTGCCAGCAGCTCCGACAGTCGGGACTATGGCTACACCTTC,CASSSDSRDYGYTF
.,TRBJ1-2,.,TRBV30,TGTGCCTGGAGTGTCACCGATAACTATGGCTACACCTTC,CAWSVTDNYGYTF
.,TRBJ2-5,TRBD2,TRBV9,TGTGCCAGCAGCACTAGGGGAGCGGGAGTGAAGGAGACCCAGTACTTC,CASSTRGAGVKETQYF
once,TRBJ2-3,.,TRBV14,TGTGCCAGCAGCCAAACGGGACGCTACACAGATACGCAGTATTTT,CASSQTGRYTDTQYF
.,TRBJ2-1,.,TRBV4-1,TGCGCCAGCAGCCAAGACAATGAGCAGTTCTTC,CASSQDNEQFF
.,TRBJ2-7,.,TRBV28,TGTGCCAGCAGTATGGGACAGCTGCGGGAATTATACGAGCAGTACTTC,CASSMGQLRELYEQYF
.,TRBJ2-2,TRBD2,TRBV27,TGTGCCAGCAGTTTACGGCGGGAGGCCACCGGGGAGCTGTTTTTT,CASSLRREATGELFF
.,TRBJ1-2,.,TRBV21-1,TGTGCCAGCAGCCCCCCGGGGGGGGCCTCTAACTATGGCTACACCTTC,CASSPPGGASNYGYTF
.,TRBJ1-1,.,TRBV7-9,TGTGCCAGCAGCTTAGGACAGCCTGAAGCTTTCTTT,CASSLGQPEAFF
.,TRBJ2-4,.,TRBV28,TGTGCCAGCAGCTCCGGGTGGAACATTCAGTACTTC,CASSSGWNIQYF
.,TRBJ2-1,TRBD2,TRBV2,TGTGCCATGCTCCGGGGAGGGCCGAATGAGCAGTTCTTC,CAMLRGGPNEQFF
.,TRBJ2-5,.,TRBV27,TGTGCCAGCAGTTTACTGGGCCCCCAAGAGACCCAGTACTTC,CASSLLGPQETQYF
.,TRBJ2-3,TRBD2,TRBV7-7,TGTGCCAGCAGCTTAGCAAGCGGGAGGGCTAGCACAGATACGCAATATTTT,CASSLASGRASTDTQYF
.,TRBJ2-7,.,TRBV9,TGTGCCAGCAGCGTAGGGGATCTGCGGGAGCAGTACTTC,CASSVGDLREQYF
.,TRBJ2-7,.,TRBV7-2,TGTGCCAGCAGCTTTACCTCCGGGGGCCACGAGCAGTACTTC,CASSFTSGGHEQYF
.,TRBJ1-5,.,TRBV4-1,TGCGCCAGCAGCCAAGCTCCTCTACAGGGTCACCAGCCCCAGCATTTT,CASSQAPLQGHQPQHF
once,TRBJ2-1,.,TRBV11-1,TGTGCCAGCAGCTTAGGATGGGGGGGCAGCTCCTACAATGAGCAGTTCTTC,CASSLGWGGSSYNEQFF
.,TRBJ2-1,.,TRBV9,TGTGCCAGCAGCGGGACTTTTCCCGGGGCCCTCGAGCTCTTC,CASSGTFPGALELF
.,TRBJ2-3,TRBD2,TRBV9,TGTGCCAGCACCCCAGCGGGGCTTAGCACAGATACGCAGTATTTT,CASTPAGLSTDTQYF
.,TRBJ2-7,TRBD2,TRBV7-8,TGTGCCAGCAGCTTTACTGCACTAGCGAGCTCCTACGAGCAGTACTTC,CASSFTALASSYEQYF
.,TRBJ2-5,.,TRBV11-2,TGTGCCAGCAGCCCCGCCGGCCCGGAGACCCAGTACTTC,CASSPAGPETQYF
.,TRBJ1-1,.,TRBV4-2,TGTGCCAGCAGCCAAGTACGGGGAATCAACACTGAAGCTTTCTTT,CASSQVRGINTEAFF
.,TRBJ2-7,TRBD2,TRBV28,TGTGCCAGCAGTTTCCCCTGGACTAGCGGGAGATTCAACGAGCAGTACTTC,CASSFPWTSGRFNEQYF
.,TRBJ1-2,.,TRBV7-9,TGTGCCAGCAGCCTGTTACCTAACTATGGCTACACCTTC,CASSLLPNYGYTF
.,TRBJ2-7,.,TRBV10-2,TGCGCCAGCAAGATAGGACAGCCTTCCTACGAGCAGTACTTC,CASKIGQPSYEQYF
once,TRBJ2-1,.,TRBV4-1,TGCGCCAGCAGCCTCCCTACCTACAATGAGCAGTTCTTC,CASSLPTYNEQFF
.,TRBJ2-7,TRBD1,TRBV19,TGTGCCAGTAGTTTACAGGGGGCCTACGAGCAGTACTTC,CASSLQGAYEQYF
.,TRBJ2-1,.,TRBV7-9,TGTGCCAGCAGCTTAGGGGCCAGAAGGTCCAATGAGCAGTTCTTC,CASSLGARRSNEQFF
.,TRBJ2-1,TRBD1,TRBV6-5,TGTGCCAGCAGTTCAGGGGGAAATGAGCAGTTCTTC,CASSSGGNEQFF
.,TRBJ2-1,TRBD1,TRBV19,TGTGCCAGTAGTATGACCTATTTTGGACAGGGAGTCTACAATGAGCAGTTCTTC,CASSMTYFGQGVYNEQFF
.,TRBJ1-2,.,TRBV30,TGTGCCTGGAGGCAGGGATTGGGCGGCTACACCTTC,CAWRQGLGGYTF
.,TRBJ1-2,TRBD1,TRBV27,TGTGCCAGCAGTTGGAGACAGGGGGCTAACTATGGCTACACCTTC,CASSWRQGANYGYTF
.,TRBJ1-2,.,TRBV4-1,TGCGCCAGCAGCCAAGTGCACGGGATAACTGGCTATGGCTACACCTTC,CASSQVHGITGYGYTF
.,TRBJ1-2,TRBD1,TRBV9,TGTGCCAGCAGCTCGCCGGGGACAGGGGGCGACTATGGCTACACCTTC,CASSSPGTGGDYGYTF
.,TRBJ2-5,TRBD1,TRBV29-1,TGCAGCGATCCGGGACAGGGAAAAGAGACCCAGTACTTC,CSDPGQGKETQYF
.,TRBJ2-7,TRBD2,TRBV25-1,TGTGCCAGCAGGGGGACTAGCACCTACGAGCAGTACTTC,CASRGTSTYEQYF
.,TRBJ2-3,.,TRBV7-6,TGTGCCAGCAGCTTAGAGGGGGCGCGGGAGGTCCCCAGTAGCACAGATACGCAGTATTTT,CASSLEGAREVPSSTDTQYF
.,TRBJ2-3,TRBD2,TRBV7-2,TGTGCCAGCAGCCAATTTAGCGGGAGGGAGTTAGGAGATACGCAGTATTTT,CASSQFSGRELGDTQYF